These T cell receptor beta chains were read from a single sample in a study of T cell clones after liver transplantation. Only in-frame clones appear in the TCRdb table, and some are missing; sequencing was by immunoSEQ multiplex PCR. The sample contains 68,000 or so clones, almost 95% of which appear only once. This specimen consisted of CD4+ T cells from blood, obtained less than 27 months after liver transplant. Receptors were obtained from a human patient who received a liver transplant. Among the T cells, some may be from the graft donor. Each CDR3 is given with its conserved first and last residue. A D gene is named only where the DNA matches it firmly. Size is stated for part of the rows, as once, few or many counts, or as a class when the clone is expanded.

abundance: .
d_gene: TRBD2
j_gene: TRBJ2-7
v_gene: TRBV2
CDR3aa: CASSELASGRGEQYF
CDR3nt: TGTGCCAGCAGTGAATTGGCTAGCGGGAGAGGTGAGCAGTACTTC

abundance: .
d_gene: .
j_gene: TRBJ1-1
v_gene: TRBV19
CDR3aa: CASSIEFWGASMNTEAFF
CDR3nt: TGTGCCAGTAGTATAGAGTTTTGGGGGGCCTCCATGAACACTGAAGCTTTCTTT

abundance: .
d_gene: .
j_gene: TRBJ2-7
v_gene: TRBV4-2
CDR3aa: CASSQEGRVYEQYF
CDR3nt: TGTGCCAGCAGCCAAGAAGGCAGGGTGTACGAGCAGTACTTC

abundance: .
d_gene: .
j_gene: TRBJ1-2
v_gene: TRBV18
CDR3aa: CASSPLGVDYGYTF
CDR3nt: TGTGCCAGCTCACCATTGGGGGTCGACTATGGCTACACCTTC

abundance: .
d_gene: TRBD2
j_gene: TRBJ2-4
v_gene: TRBV7-2
CDR3aa: CASSLGLAGGIIQYF
CDR3nt: TGTGCCAGCAGCTTAGGACTAGCGGGAGGAATCATTCAGTACTTC

abundance: once
d_gene: .
j_gene: TRBJ1-2
v_gene: TRBV7-9
CDR3aa: CASSLRTYGYTF
CDR3nt: TGTGCCAGCAGCTTAAGGACGTATGGCTACACCTTC

abundance: .
d_gene: .
j_gene: TRBJ1-3
v_gene: TRBV19
CDR3aa: CASSTGGTGNTIYF
CDR3nt: TGTGCCAGTAGTACGGGGGGGACTGGAAACACCATATATTTT

abundance: .
d_gene: .
j_gene: TRBJ2-2
v_gene: TRBV5-1
CDR3aa: CASSLEAGQGSGELFF
CDR3nt: TGCGCCAGCAGCTTGGAGGCGGGTCAAGGGTCCGGGGAGCTGTTTTTT

abundance: .
d_gene: .
j_gene: TRBJ1-3
v_gene: TRBV7-2
CDR3aa: CASSLGLGRRVGNTIYF
CDR3nt: TGTGCCAGCAGCTTAGGACTTGGGCGCAGGGTTGGAAACACCATATATTTT

abundance: .
d_gene: TRBD1
j_gene: TRBJ1-4
v_gene: TRBV12-5
CDR3aa: CASGLGWGTGNEKLFF
CDR3nt: TGTGCTAGTGGTTTGGGGTGGGGGACAGGGAACGAAAAACTGTTTTTT

abundance: .
d_gene: TRBD2
j_gene: TRBJ2-7
v_gene: TRBV2
CDR3aa: CASRGTSGSGPYEQYF
CDR3nt: TGTGCCAGCAGGGGGACTAGCGGGAGCGGCCCCTACGAGCAGTACTTC

abundance: once
d_gene: .
j_gene: TRBJ1-5
v_gene: TRBV28
CDR3aa: CASMGFSNQPQHF
CDR3nt: TGTGCCAGCATGGGTTTTAGCAATCAGCCCCAGCATTTT

abundance: .
d_gene: .
j_gene: TRBJ2-5
v_gene: TRBV19
CDR3aa: CASNQGGETQYF
CDR3nt: TGTGCCAGTAATCAAGGGGGAGAGACCCAGTACTTC

abundance: .
d_gene: .
j_gene: TRBJ2-2
v_gene: TRBV5-1
CDR3aa: CASSQHPPREIGELFF
CDR3nt: TGCGCCAGCAGCCAGCATCCCCCCAGGGAAATAGGGGAGCTGTTTTTT

abundance: .
d_gene: TRBD2
j_gene: TRBJ2-7
v_gene: TRBV6-1
CDR3aa: CASSNSGEQYF
CDR3nt: TGTGCCAGCAGTAATAGCGGGGAGCAGTACTTC

abundance: .
d_gene: TRBD1
j_gene: TRBJ1-2
v_gene: TRBV6-1
CDR3aa: CASSGTGAMGGYTF
CDR3nt: TGTGCCAGCAGTGGGACAGGGGCCATGGGTGGCTACACCTTC

abundance: .
d_gene: TRBD1
j_gene: TRBJ2-5
v_gene: TRBV5-4
CDR3aa: CAIQRRDREQETQYF
CDR3nt: TGTGCCATACAGAGGCGGGACAGGGAACAAGAGACCCAGTACTTC

abundance: .
d_gene: .
j_gene: TRBJ1-5
v_gene: TRBV29-1
CDR3aa: CSVEEGFYSNQPQHF
CDR3nt: TGCAGCGTTGAAGAAGGATTTTATAGCAATCAGCCCCAGCATTTT

abundance: .
d_gene: .
j_gene: TRBJ2-7
v_gene: TRBV27
CDR3aa: CASSLSKTNTHFYEQYF
CDR3nt: TGTGCCAGCAGTTTATCGAAGACAAACACCCACTTCTACGAGCAGTACTTC

abundance: .
d_gene: TRBD1
j_gene: TRBJ1-1
v_gene: TRBV30
CDR3aa: CAWRRGRRNTEAFF
CDR3nt: TGTGCCTGGAGAAGGGGGCGGAGGAACACTGAAGCTTTCTTT

abundance: .
d_gene: TRBD1
j_gene: TRBJ1-5
v_gene: TRBV15
CDR3aa: CATSTRRQGTQPQHF
CDR3nt: TGTGCCACCAGCACCCGCCGACAGGGCACTCAGCCCCAGCATTTT

abundance: .
d_gene: .
j_gene: TRBJ2-5
v_gene: TRBV11-3
CDR3aa: CASSSPFGTAQETQYF
CDR3nt: TGTGCCAGCAGCTCTCCCTTCGGGACGGCCCAAGAGACCCAGTACTTC

abundance: .
d_gene: TRBD2
j_gene: TRBJ2-6
v_gene: TRBV4-2
CDR3aa: CASSQGGSGRAIPGANVLTF
CDR3nt: TGTGCCAGCAGCCAAGGGGGTAGCGGGAGGGCCATTCCTGGGGCCAACGTCCTGACTTTC

abundance: .
d_gene: TRBD1
j_gene: TRBJ2-1
v_gene: TRBV5-6
CDR3aa: CASSYTPAGGFGYNEQFF
CDR3nt: TGTGCCAGCAGCTACACCCCCGCAGGGGGCTTTGGCTACAATGAGCAGTTCTTC

abundance: .
d_gene: .
j_gene: TRBJ2-3
v_gene: TRBV6-5
CDR3aa: CASRQTTDTQYF
CDR3nt: TGTGCCAGCAGGCAGACCACAGATACGCAGTATTTT

abundance: .
d_gene: .
j_gene: TRBJ1-1
v_gene: TRBV6-5
CDR3aa: CASSYSPEAFF
CDR3nt: TGTGCCAGCAGTTACTCTCCAGAAGCTTTCTTT

abundance: once
d_gene: .
j_gene: TRBJ2-1
v_gene: TRBV4-2
CDR3aa: CASSQDQEKQFF
CDR3nt: TGTGCCAGCAGCCAAGATCAAGAAAAGCAGTTCTTC

abundance: .
d_gene: .
j_gene: TRBJ2-7
v_gene: TRBV21-1
CDR3aa: CASSTRQGEGSYEQYF
CDR3nt: TGTGCCAGCAGCACCAGACAGGGCGAGGGCTCCTACGAGCAGTACTTC

abundance: .
d_gene: .
j_gene: TRBJ1-5
v_gene: TRBV30
CDR3aa: CAWSVTGVQPQHF
CDR3nt: TGTGCCTGGAGTGTAACAGGAGTTCAGCCCCAGCATTTT

abundance: .
d_gene: .
j_gene: TRBJ2-5
v_gene: TRBV7-8
CDR3aa: CASSLGGGTARETQYF
CDR3nt: TGTGCCAGCAGCTTAGGCGGCGGGACTGCTCGAGAGACCCAGTACTTC

abundance: .
d_gene: .
j_gene: TRBJ1-5
v_gene: TRBV18
CDR3aa: CASSPGAGRPPQHF
CDR3nt: TGTGCCAGCTCACCGGGGGCAGGAAGACCGCCCCAGCATTTT

abundance: .
d_gene: .
j_gene: TRBJ2-5
v_gene: TRBV30
CDR3aa: CAWSSLGQQETQYF
CDR3nt: TGTGCCTGGAGTTCTCTCGGACAGCAAGAGACCCAGTACTTC

abundance: .
d_gene: .
j_gene: TRBJ2-3
v_gene: TRBV2
CDR3aa: CASQISLGGTDTQYF
CDR3nt: TGTGCCAGCCAAATTTCCCTTGGGGGGACAGATACGCAGTATTTT

abundance: .
d_gene: .
j_gene: TRBJ2-4
v_gene: TRBV28
CDR3aa: CASSPRGGQLILAKNIQYF
CDR3nt: TGTGCCAGCAGTCCCCGCGGGGGACAGCTTATCCTAGCCAAAAACATTCAGTACTTC

abundance: once
d_gene: .
j_gene: TRBJ2-5
v_gene: TRBV11-2
CDR3aa: CASSLIGYQETQYF
CDR3nt: TGTGCCAGCAGCTTAATTGGGTACCAAGAGACCCAGTACTTC

abundance: .
d_gene: TRBD2
j_gene: TRBJ2-1
v_gene: TRBV11-2
CDR3aa: CASSYPSGQYNEQFF
CDR3nt: TGTGCCAGCAGCTATCCTAGCGGGCAATACAATGAGCAGTTCTTC

abundance: .
d_gene: TRBD1
j_gene: TRBJ2-3
v_gene: TRBV2
CDR3aa: CASSEDRGLPSTDTQYF
CDR3nt: TGTGCCAGCAGTGAGGACAGGGGCCTCCCTAGCACAGATACGCAGTATTTT

abundance: .
d_gene: TRBD2
j_gene: TRBJ2-3
v_gene: TRBV5-3
CDR3aa: CARSLGLAERDTQYF
CDR3nt: TGTGCCAGAAGCTTGGGACTAGCGGAGAGAGATACGCAGTATTTT

abundance: .
d_gene: .
j_gene: TRBJ1-1
v_gene: TRBV5-1
CDR3aa: CASSYGTAPIGTNTEAFF
CDR3nt: TGCGCCAGCAGCTACGGAACAGCACCGATAGGAACGAACACTGAAGCTTTCTTT

abundance: .
d_gene: .
j_gene: TRBJ1-3
v_gene: TRBV6-5
CDR3aa: CASKPGTSGNTIYF
CDR3nt: TGTGCCAGCAAACCAGGGACCTCTGGAAACACCATATATTTT

abundance: once
d_gene: TRBD2
j_gene: TRBJ2-1
v_gene: TRBV9
CDR3aa: CASSVGLAEGGEQFF
CDR3nt: TGTGCCAGCAGCGTAGGACTAGCGGAGGGCGGTGAGCAGTTCTTC

abundance: few
d_gene: TRBD2
j_gene: TRBJ2-7
v_gene: TRBV29-1
CDR3aa: CSARGGLGYEQYF
CDR3nt: TGCAGCGCTAGGGGGGGACTAGGTTACGAGCAGTACTTC

abundance: once
d_gene: .
j_gene: TRBJ2-7
v_gene: TRBV28
CDR3aa: CASSFSGLVREQYF
CDR3nt: TGTGCCAGCAGTTTCAGTGGGTTGGTGAGGGAGCAGTACTTC

abundance: once
d_gene: TRBD1
j_gene: TRBJ2-7
v_gene: TRBV5-1
CDR3aa: CASSSTTGTVSSYEQYF
CDR3nt: TGCGCCAGCAGCTCAACGACCGGGACAGTAAGCTCCTACGAGCAGTACTTC

abundance: .
d_gene: .
j_gene: TRBJ2-3
v_gene: TRBV6-6
CDR3aa: CASSPRDTQYF
CDR3nt: TGTGCCAGTTCCCCGCGGGATACGCAGTATTTT

abundance: .
d_gene: .
j_gene: TRBJ2-7
v_gene: TRBV19
CDR3aa: CASSSGMKDEQYF
CDR3nt: TGTGCCAGTAGTTCCGGGATGAAGGACGAGCAGTACTTC

abundance: .
d_gene: .
j_gene: TRBJ1-4
v_gene: TRBV19
CDR3aa: CASSRTATGGEKLFF
CDR3nt: TGTGCCAGTAGTAGAACAGCCACTGGGGGTGAAAAACTGTTTTTT

abundance: .
d_gene: TRBD2
j_gene: TRBJ2-3
v_gene: TRBV5-6
CDR3aa: CASSTLRGSGTATTDTQYF
CDR3nt: TGTGCCAGCAGTACACTTCGGGGGAGCGGGACTGCGACCACAGATACGCAGTATTTT

abundance: .
d_gene: TRBD2
j_gene: TRBJ2-5
v_gene: TRBV7-3
CDR3aa: CASSLLAGVETQYF
CDR3nt: TGTGCCAGCAGCTTACTAGCGGGTGTAGAGACCCAGTACTTC

abundance: once
d_gene: .
j_gene: TRBJ2-3
v_gene: TRBV5-1
CDR3aa: CASSLGSVGTDTQYF
CDR3nt: TGCGCCAGCAGCTTGGGTAGCGTCGGCACAGATACGCAGTATTTT

abundance: .
d_gene: TRBD1
j_gene: TRBJ2-7
v_gene: TRBV5-1
CDR3aa: CASSLDGQDYEQYF
CDR3nt: TGCGCCAGCAGCTTGGACGGACAGGACTACGAGCAGTACTTC

abundance: .
d_gene: .
j_gene: TRBJ2-2
v_gene: TRBV30
CDR3aa: CAWGPSVTGELFF
CDR3nt: TGTGCCTGGGGTCCCTCCGTCACCGGGGAGCTGTTTTTT

abundance: .
d_gene: TRBD1
j_gene: TRBJ1-2
v_gene: TRBV27
CDR3aa: CASSSHGQALVGYTF
CDR3nt: TGTGCCAGCAGTTCCCACGGACAGGCCCTAGTTGGCTACACCTTC

abundance: once
d_gene: .
j_gene: TRBJ2-3
v_gene: TRBV19
CDR3aa: CASSLGTSDTQYF
CDR3nt: TGTGCCAGTAGTCTCGGGACATCAGATACGCAGTATTTT

abundance: .
d_gene: .
j_gene: TRBJ1-2
v_gene: TRBV25-1
CDR3aa: CASSGLGKDYGYTF
CDR3nt: TGTGCCAGCAGTGGCCTAGGCAAGGACTATGGCTACACCTTC

abundance: .
d_gene: .
j_gene: TRBJ2-2
v_gene: TRBV7-9
CDR3aa: CASSLGLAGELFF
CDR3nt: TGTGCCAGCAGCTTAGGCTTGGCCGGGGAGCTGTTTTTT

abundance: .
d_gene: TRBD1
j_gene: TRBJ1-4
v_gene: TRBV28
CDR3aa: CASSLFRDRDEKLFF
CDR3nt: TGTGCCAGCAGTTTATTCCGAGACAGGGATGAAAAACTGTTTTTT

abundance: .
d_gene: TRBD2
j_gene: TRBJ2-1
v_gene: TRBV13
CDR3aa: CASSPLAGGPGNEQFF
CDR3nt: TGTGCCAGCAGTCCATTGGCGGGAGGGCCGGGGAATGAGCAGTTCTTC